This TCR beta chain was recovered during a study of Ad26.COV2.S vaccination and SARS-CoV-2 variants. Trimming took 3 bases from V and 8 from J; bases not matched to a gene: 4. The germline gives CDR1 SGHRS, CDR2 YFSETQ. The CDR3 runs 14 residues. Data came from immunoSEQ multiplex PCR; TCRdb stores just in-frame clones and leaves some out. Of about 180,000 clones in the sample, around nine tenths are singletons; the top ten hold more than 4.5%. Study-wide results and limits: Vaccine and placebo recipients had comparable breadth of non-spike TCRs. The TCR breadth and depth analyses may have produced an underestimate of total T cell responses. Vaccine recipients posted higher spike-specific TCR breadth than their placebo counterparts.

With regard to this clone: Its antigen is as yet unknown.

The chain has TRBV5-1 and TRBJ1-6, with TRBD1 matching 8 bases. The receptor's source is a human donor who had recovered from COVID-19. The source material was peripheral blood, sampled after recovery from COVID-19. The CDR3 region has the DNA TGCGCCAGCAGCTGGCAGGGGGCGGATTCACCCCTCCACTTT. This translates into CASSWQGADSPLHF.